Listed here is a single T cell receptor (beta chain). Assay used: immunoSEQ multiplex PCR; TCRdb lists only in-frame clones, some missing. The data hold under 150,000 clones, with around 89% observed a single time. The record originates from a study of blood T cell repertoires in COVID-19. Study overall: Sources were T cells, B-cell-depleted T cells, or PBMCs; the material itself was cDNA or gDNA.

CDR3 length: 15 amino acids. Trimming cost V 6 bases and J 0 bases; bases outside gene matches: 3. Germline V gene sequence: CDR1 KGHDR, CDR2 SFDVKD. V is TRBV24-1 and J is TRBJ2-2; 7 bases agree with TRBD1. Material for sequencing was peripheral blood. The origin of this receptor is a man in his 70s with active COVID-19. CDR3 coding DNA: TGTGCCACCAGTCCGGGACAGCCGAACACCGGGGAGCTGTTTTTT. Translated, it gives CATSPGQPNTGELFF.